Each of the 29 T cell receptor beta chains below was sequenced from the same sample in a study of breast tumors, draining lymph nodes, adjacent tissues. The lymph nodes were axillary draining lymph nodes from breast cancer patients. From the multiplex PCR reads, TCRdb called clonotypes with MiXCR, one entry per CDR3 protein. Found here are 100,000 to 150,000 distinct CDR3 sequences, more than 20% of them singletons; the top ten hold about 2.6%. Sequenced input: axillary lymph node tissue. The receptors derive from a female donor with breast cancer. Some clones in this sample may be carry-over from other donors' samples.

This clonotype was recorded at least ten times. V gene TRBV6-2 or TRBV6-3 combines with J gene TRBJ2-7; weak D call: TRBD2 (5 bases). CDR1 MNHEY and CDR2 SVGEGT come from the germline V gene. V was cut by 0 bases and J by 3 bases, with 18 bases left in between. The CDR3 is 17 amino acids. The chain's CDR3 is CASSYSSRRLAHYEQYF. The DNA of the CDR3 is TGTGCCAGCAGTTACTCGTCGCGTCGTCTAGCTCACTACGAGCAGTACTTC.

A word on this clonotype: A read error may be the cause here, since a much bigger clone is one base away. The rearrangement links TRBV16 to TRBJ2-3; 7 bases are a match to TRBD2. J was trimmed by 0 bases and V by 5 bases; bases with no gene match: 2. The CDR3 covers 14 residues. Looked up from germline, CDR1 is KGHSY and CDR2 is FQNENV. In nucleotides, the CDR3 is TGTGCCAGCAGCGGGGAGGGGAGCACAGATACGCAGTATTTT. As protein: CASSGEGSTDTQYF.

This clonotype has a handful of counts. The chain recombines TRBV6-5 with TRBJ2-4; no definite D call. Per germline, CDR1 MNHEY and CDR2 SVGAGI. The CDR3 is 13 residues long. V was clipped by 7 bases and J by 0 bases, with 7 bases between them. The CDR3 sequence: CASKMGAKNIQYF. DNA for the CDR3: TGTGCCAGCAAGATGGGAGCCAAAAACATTCAGTACTTC.

The table lists this clonotype with many counts. The chain employs TRBV24-1 and TRBJ2-5; D might be TRBD2 (6 bases). Trimming removed 3 bases at V and 5 bases at J, with 15 bases between. Germline CDR1 and CDR2: KGHDR and SFDVKD. The CDR3 extends over 15 amino acids. The CDR3 DNA sequence: TGTGCCACCAGTGATGAAAGGAGAGGGAGGGAGACCCAGTACTTC. Residues: CATSDERRGRETQYF.

This clonotype was seen a handful of times. The CDR3 DNA follows: TGTGCCAGCAGTTTGCTAGCGGAAACGGGTGAGCAGTTCTTC. This sequence encodes CASSLLAETGEQFF. V and J are TRBV28 and TRBJ2-1; 7 nucleotides align to TRBD2. Germline CDR1 is MDHEN and CDR2 is SYDVKM. The CDR3 is 14 amino acids. The ends lost 3 bases at V and 9 bases at J; junction bases unmatched: 8.

This clonotype was observed many times. This sequence joins TRBV5-4 and TRBJ1-5; D gene ambiguous. The germline gives CDR1 SGHNT, CDR2 YYREEE (reference sequence). The CDR3 spans 12 residues. V lost 6 bases to trimming and J lost 1 base, with 5 bases between them. CDR3 region: CASNDSNQPQHF. The CDR3 DNA follows: TGTGCCAGCAACGACAGCAATCAGCCCCAGCATTTT.

Concerning this clonotype itself: Compared with germline, one end of the junction differs, possibly owing to a read error. J is TRBJ2-2 and V is TRBV5-5, with D tentatively TRBD2 (6 bases). The CDR3 consists of 14 residues. CDR1 and CDR2 (germline): SGHKS, YYEKEE (reference sequence). CDR3 sequence: CASSFNTNTGGLFF. DNA for the CDR3: TGTGCCAGCAGCTTTAACACTAACACCGGGGGGCTGTTTTTT. Drawing the rest from reference TRBV5-5 and TRBJ2-2, the complete variable domain is DAGVTQSPTHLIKTRGQQVTLRCSPISGHKSVSWYQQVLGQGPQFIFQYYEKEERGRGNFPDRFSARQFPNYSSELNVNALLLGDSALYLCASSFNTNTGGLFFGEGSRLTVL.

This clonotype showed up many times. The chain combines TRBV20-1 with TRBJ2-5, with TRBD2 matching over 9 bases. The germline gives CDR1 DFQATT, CDR2 SNEGSKA (reference sequence). The CDR3 loop spans 19 amino acids. V was pared by 0 bases and J by 1 base, with 15 bases of the junction left unmatched. CDR3 sequence: CSARDRRLAAYRGQETQYF. DNA of the CDR3: TGCAGTGCTAGAGATCGAAGACTAGCGGCTTATAGAGGCCAAGAGACCCAGTACTTC.

The gene calls are TRBV28 and TRBJ2-7, with a weak D call TRBD1 (6 bases). The germline CDR1 and CDR2 sequences are MDHEN and SYDVKM. V was shortened by 7 bases and J by 6 bases, with 16 bases between the two germline ends. The CDR3 runs to 13 residues. The CDR3 DNA reads TGTGCCAGCATTTCACAGGGTCTCGGCGAGCAGTACTTC. Translating gives CASISQGLGEQYF.

A single count supports this clonotype. A much larger clone differs from this one at a single base, so this may be a read error. The rearrangement uses TRBV27 and TRBJ1-6, with no clear D. Germline CDR1 reads MNHEY; CDR2 reads SMNVEV (reference sequence). V was shortened by 1 base and J by 5 bases, with 15 bases between the two germline ends. The CDR3 runs to 17 residues. The CDR3 sequence: CASSLLRAGGHNSPLHF. CDR3 DNA: TGTGCCAGCAGTTTATTACGGGCAGGAGGACATAATTCACCCCTCCACTTT.

This clonotype was observed at least ten times. CDR3 DNA sequence: TGTGCCAGCAGCTCGAAGTGGGGCCCGAATCAGCCCCAGCATTTT. Translation gives CASSSKWGPNQPQHF. The rearrangement links TRBV7-8 to TRBJ1-5, with a weak D call TRBD1 (5 bases). The CDR3 loop spans 15 amino acids. The ends were cut back, 4 bases at V and 4 bases at J, with 14 bases in the middle. CDR1 SGHVS and CDR2 FQNEAQ come from the germline V gene.

The chain uses TRBV28 and TRBJ2-1; a possible D gene is TRBD1 (6 bases). The CDR3 consists of 15 residues. V lost 3 bases, J lost 3 bases, and 12 bases lay in between. Germline V CDR1 and CDR2: MDHEN, SYDVKM. This CDR3 reads CASSFAGVNYNEQFF. The CDR3 DNA follows: TGTGCCAGCAGTTTCGCAGGGGTGAACTACAATGAGCAGTTCTTC.

V is TRBV6-1 and J is TRBJ2-3, with a possible D match to TRBD1 (5 bases). This CDR3 region has 17 residues. Trimming took off 5 bases at V and 4 bases at J, with 22 bases between the two ends. CDR1 is MNHNS and CDR2 is SASEGT in the germline V gene. CDR3: CASSRWGPPGPPDTQYF. CDR3 DNA: TGTGCCAGCAGTCGGTGGGGCCCCCCTGGGCCGCCAGATACGCAGTATTTT.

This clonotype was counted at least ten times. The J gene is TRBJ2-3, the V gene TRBV6-2 or TRBV6-3; D is undetermined. The CDR3 is 15 residues long. V was cut by 4 bases and J by 0 bases, with 11 bases left in between. The germline V gene encodes CDR1 MNHEY and CDR2 SVGEGT. Written as DNA, the CDR3 is TGTGCCAGCAGTTTCGCTAGAGCTAGCACAGATACGCAGTATTTT. Translated: CASSFARASTDTQYF.

This clonotype was seen many times. The chain carries TRBV29-1 and TRBJ2-3; D may be TRBD1 (6 bases). CDR3 length equals 12 residues. Germline values: CDR1 SQVTM, CDR2 ANQGSEA. V lost 5 bases, J lost 3 bases, and 9 bases lay in between. The CDR3 reads CSVHRETDTQYF. The CDR3 DNA reads as TGCAGCGTTCACAGGGAAACAGATACGCAGTATTTT.

On this clonotype itself: The junction and the germline gene differ at one end; a read error may be behind it. The chain recombines TRBV12-3 or TRBV12-4 with TRBJ2-3; perhaps TRBD2 as D (6 bases). The CDR3 is 15 residues long. The CDR3 region is CASGLDRSGEKRQYF. The CDR3 DNA reads as TGTGCCAGCGGTTTAGATCGGTCGGGGGAAAAAAGGCAGTATTTT.

In this sample, this clonotype turned up many times. This chain connects TRBV7-8 to TRBJ1-5; no clear D. Trimming removed 5 bases at V and 6 bases at J, with 20 bases between. The germline CDR1 and CDR2 sequences are SGHVS and FQNEAQ. This CDR3 region has 16 residues. The CDR3 region is CASSPTLRVDLQPQHF. CDR3 DNA: TGTGCCAGCAGCCCCACTCTCCGGGTCGATCTTCAGCCCCAGCATTTT.

There are many counts of this clonotype. The rearrangement uses TRBV6-6 and TRBJ2-1; 13 positions agree with TRBD2. V dropped 3 bases and J dropped 8; count of bases not matched to a gene: 7. The CDR3 spans 16 residues. The germline V gene has CDR1 MNHNY and CDR2 SVGAGI (reference sequence). CDR3: CASSYIGTSGIDEQFF. CDR3 sequence (DNA): TGTGCCAGCAGTTATATCGGGACTAGCGGGATAGATGAGCAGTTCTTC.

This clonotype has only a few counts. The rearrangement joins TRBV28 to TRBJ2-6; D may be TRBD1 (5 bases). CDR1 is MDHEN and CDR2 is SYDVKM in the germline V gene. V was shortened by 6 bases and J by 4 bases, with 13 bases between the two germline ends. This CDR3 is built from 15 residues. CDR3 nucleotides: TGTGCCAGCAGGACGACAGTAAGGGGGGCCAACGTCCTGACTTTC. Amino acids: CASRTTVRGANVLTF.

As for this clonotype: A much larger clone sits a single nucleotide away, making a read error possible. The V gene is TRBV18, the J gene TRBJ1-6, with D hard to call. The CDR3 loop spans 12 amino acids. The V gene lost 3 bases and the J gene lost 9 bases, with 6 bases spanning the gap. Germline-derived CDR1 and CDR2 are KGHSH and LQKENI. The CDR3 reads CASSPRGSPLHF. CDR3 coding DNA: TGTGCCAGCTCACCGCGAGGTTCACCCCTCCACTTT.

The gene calls are TRBV5-1 and TRBJ1-2; D ambiguous. This CDR3 has 12 residues. Trimming left V 4 bases short and J 8 bases short, with 12 bases between. Germline V gene lookup returns CDR1 SGHRS and CDR2 YFSETQ. In DNA form, the CDR3 reads TGCGCCAGCAGCGGCTCCAGAGGGGGCTACACCTTC. Protein product: CASSGSRGGYTF.

This clonotype was recorded at least ten times. J is TRBJ2-7 and V is TRBV7-8, with TRBD2 matching over 15 bases. CDR3 length: 17 residues. Germline V lookup: CDR1 SGHVS, CDR2 FQNEAQ. V lost 3 bases and J lost 6; bases outside the gene matches: 9. As DNA, the CDR3 is TGTGCCAGCAGCTTCAGGGGACTAGCGGGAGGAGCGGGCGAGCAGTACTTC. This encodes CASSFRGLAGGAGEQYF.

Comments on this clonotype: One base away lies a much larger clone, so this may be a sequencing read error. The chain has TRBV19 and TRBJ1-5; TRBD1 agrees at 7 bases. CDR1 LNHDA and CDR2 SQIVND come from the germline V gene (reference sequence). This CDR3 comprises 15 residues. CDR3 residues: CAGRTTGNSNQPQHF. The CDR3 nucleotides are TGTGCCGGTAGAACGACAGGGAATAGCAATCAGCCCCAGCATTTT.

This clonotype has just a few counts. The gene calls are TRBV6-5 and TRBJ2-3, with 7 bases that match TRBD2. This CDR3 has 14 amino acids. The ends lost 7 bases at V and 6 bases at J; junction bases unmatched: 10. Germline CDR1 is MNHEY and CDR2 is SVGAGI. DNA for the CDR3: TGTGCCAGCAAACCAGCGGGGACGGGGGATACGCAGTATTTT. Encoded protein: CASKPAGTGDTQYF.

This clonotype has ten or more counts. The CDR3, as DNA: TGCAGTGCACCGAGGACTAGCGGGATCCCCAATGAGCAGTTCTTC. Protein: CSAPRTSGIPNEQFF. The chain employs TRBV20-1 and TRBJ2-1; 12 nucleotides align to TRBD2. Germline values: CDR1 DFQATT, CDR2 SNEGSKA (reference sequence). The CDR3 runs 15 residues. V was pared by 6 bases and J by 6 bases, with 9 bases of the junction left unmatched.

This clonotype was seen many times. The genes are TRBV5-1 and TRBJ2-7, with D tentatively TRBD1 (6 bases). Trimming took off 4 bases at V and 0 bases at J, with 11 bases between the two ends. The CDR3 has 14 amino acids. Germline CDR1 and CDR2: SGHRS and YFSETQ. CDR3 nucleotides: TGCGCCAGCAGCCTCCGGGACAACTCCTACGAGCAGTACTTC. As protein: CASSLRDNSYEQYF.

Remarks on this clonotype: Being one base from a much bigger clone, this may be a read error. The V gene is TRBV5-6, the J gene TRBJ1-2; no clear D gene. The CDR3 runs 13 residues. Germline CDR1 SGHDT, CDR2 YYEEEE. Trimming shortened V by 4 bases and J by 4 bases, and 11 bases separated the two germline ends. The CDR3 coding sequence is TGTGCCAGCAGCCCGATAGGGAGCTATGGCTACACCTTC. Residues: CASSPIGSYGYTF.

This clonotype turned up a few times. The V and J genes are TRBV28 and TRBJ2-1, with 9 positions matching TRBD2. CDR1 MDHEN and CDR2 SYDVKM come from the germline V gene. Losses at the gene ends were 8 bases for V and 7 bases for J; bases not matched to a gene: 21. This CDR3 is 18 amino acids long. This CDR3 reads CASYSSISGTSLGNEQFF. CDR3 nucleotide sequence: TGTGCCAGCTATTCCTCCATCTCCGGGACTAGCCTGGGGAATGAGCAGTTCTTC.

This clonotype was seen ten or more times. The chain is built from TRBV6-5 and TRBJ2-1; 16 bases align to TRBD2. Unmatched junction bases numbered 8, after V lost 6 bases and J lost 0 bases. The germline CDR1 and CDR2 sequences are MNHEY and SVGAGI. The CDR3 is 19 amino acids. CDR3 bases: TGTGCCAGCAGCCCTTCGGGACTAGCGGGAGGGTACTCCTACAATGAGCAGTTCTTC. The encoded protein is CASSPSGLAGGYSYNEQFF.